This T cell receptor (beta chain) was identified during a study of T cell repertoires in cytomegalovirus infection. TCRdb reanalysed the reads using MiXCR and keeps one entry per CDR3 protein. Of roughly 760,000 distinct CDR3 sequences in the sample, about a third were seen once. V lost 9 bases and J 4 bases, leaving 25 bases between the germline ends. This CDR3 has 17 residues. The germline gives CDR1 SGHRS, CDR2 YFSETQ. Sample: PBMCs. The receptor was derived from a human donor in good health (CMV status not recorded). Some clones in this sample may be carry-over from other donors' samples. V and J are TRBV5-1 and TRBJ2-2; tentative D call: TRBD2 (5 bases). The CDR3 DNA sequence: TGCGCCACCGGGCTCGATGGAGGACGGGGATCCACCGGGGAGCTGTTTTTT. It encodes CATGLDGGRGSTGELFF.